This T cell receptor (beta chain) is drawn from a study of human T cells and chemical hapten exposure. On the study more broadly: Patients were mainly female, each with alopecia areata, totalis or universalis.

General study findings and limits: Patch test score was positively correlated with the counts of TCRs that had expanded at PT1.

Germline-derived CDR1 and CDR2 are LNHDA and SQIVND (reference sequence). V lost 2 bases and J lost 5; bases outside the gene matches: 4. This CDR3 spans 15 amino acids. Each CDR3 protein is one row after TCRdb ran MiXCR on the RACE reads. The sample holds tens of thousands of distinct CDR3 sequences; more than 9.5% are singletons and the top ten take 1.5% to 2%. Concerning this clonotype itself: Its antigen remains unidentified.

As to time point: patch test 1, 2 weeks after DPC sensitization. The sample's treatment: therapeutic diphenylcyclopropenone sensitization with weekly scalp DPC. Someone pulled total RNA out of unfractionated whole blood. This specimen was whole blood, taken in connection with sensitization to the hapten diphenylcyclopropenone (DPC). The clonotype comes from a woman between 40 and 50 years old with alopecia areata. Some clones in this sample may be carry-over from other donors' samples. The J gene is TRBJ2-2, the V gene TRBV19, with 8 positions matching TRBD1. CDR3 sequence: CASSISQGATGELFF. CDR3 in DNA: TGTGCCAGTAGTATAAGCCAGGGGGCAACCGGGGAGCTGTTTTTT.